The following is a TCR beta chain sequence with its context. The record originates from a study of blood T cell repertoires in COVID-19. This table comes from immunoSEQ multiplex PCR, and its TCRdb copy is limited to in-frame clones, with some not included. The sample holds about 110,000 clones; 80% to 85% are singletons and the top ten take 0.83%. The CDR3 contains 14 residues. Germline V gene lookup returns CDR1 MDHEN and CDR2 SYDVKM. V lost 4 bases to trimming and J lost 2 bases, with 6 bases between them. J is TRBJ1-6 and V is TRBV28; D is ambiguous. Sequenced material: peripheral blood. The receptor was isolated from a woman in her seventies with acute or convalescent COVID-19. CDR3 nucleotides: TGTGCCAGCAGTTCGACACCCTATAATTCACCCCTCCACTTT. Encoded protein: CASSSTPYNSPLHF.